This entry features one T cell receptor beta chain sequence. The antigen is undetermined. These data originate in a study of cytomegalovirus exposure and HLA in healthy donors. Study observations and caveats: It was only CMV serostatus that was available as immune exposure information.

This CDR3 has 15 amino acids. Trimming took off 6 bases at V and 0 bases at J, with 14 bases between the two ends. Germline V lookup: CDR1 SGHRS, CDR2 YFSETQ. PCR employed 60 Vbeta and 13 Jbeta primers. Assay used: immunoSEQ multiplex PCR; TCRdb lists only in-frame clones, some missing. The table shows 130,000 to 150,000 clones, with about 73% occurring only once. Specimen: PBMCs. The TCR originated in a middle-aged man in good health and CMV-seropositive. The chain combines TRBV5-1 with TRBJ2-3; D is perhaps TRBD2 (7 bases). DNA for the CDR3: TGCGCCAGCACTTGGGGGGGGCCTAGCACAGATACGCAGTATTTT. It is translated as CASTWGGPSTDTQYF.